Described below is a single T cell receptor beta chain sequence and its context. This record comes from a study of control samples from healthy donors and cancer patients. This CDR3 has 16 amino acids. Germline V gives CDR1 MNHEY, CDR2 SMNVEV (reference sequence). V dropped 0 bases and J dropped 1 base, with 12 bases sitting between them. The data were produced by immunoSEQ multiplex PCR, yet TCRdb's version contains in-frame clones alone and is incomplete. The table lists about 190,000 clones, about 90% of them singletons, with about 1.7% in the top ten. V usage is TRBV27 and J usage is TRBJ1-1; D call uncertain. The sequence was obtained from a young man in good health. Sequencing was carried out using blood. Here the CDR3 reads CASSLSWQGRNTEAFF. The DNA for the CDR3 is TGTGCCAGCAGTTTATCTTGGCAAGGCCGGAACACTGAAGCTTTCTTT.